This T cell receptor beta chain was documented in a study of T cell changes during pregnancy in multiple sclerosis. CDR1 PRHDT and CDR2 FYEKMQ come from the germline V gene (reference sequence). The CDR3 runs 18 residues. Trimming stripped 7 bases from V and 1 base from J, with 22 bases between. Generated by immunoSEQ multiplex PCR, the TCRdb table keeps only in-frame clones and is missing some. The sample consists of 85,000 to 90,000 clones, 94% of them appearing once. V is TRBV13 and J is TRBJ2-2; D is uncertain. This sequence originates from a female donor in good health, enrolled as a control in a pregnancy study. This material consisted of peripheral blood, taken after pregnancy. The CDR3 nucleotides are TGTGCCAGCACCCTAAATAGTTTGGAGACGTTGAACACCGGGGAGCTGTTTTTT. Translated: CASTLNSLETLNTGELFF.